This TCR beta chain was retrieved from a study of regulatory T cells in long-lasting Graves disease. Construction of the TCR beta libraries employed iRepertoire HTBI primers in conjunction with Arm-PCR of CDR3 regions. TCRdb recomputed calls from the multiplex PCR reads with MiXCR, one row per CDR3 protein. This sample yields hundreds of thousands of distinct CDR3 sequences, of which 15% to 20% are seen a single time; approximately 25% belongs to the top ten. This CDR3 contains 12 residues. The V and J ends lost 8 bases and 2 bases respectively, with 8 bases between them. Per germline, CDR1 SGHTA and CDR2 FQGNSA. Indicated time point: newly diagnosed GD, antithyroid drugs for less than 3 months. PBMC RNA was the source of the TCR library. The data were also submitted as part of a second study, on T cells in Graves' hyperthyroidism and ophthalmopathy.

The sequencing used peripheral blood mononuclear cells (PBMCs), collected at new diagnosis, from a patient treated with antithyroid drugs. The origin of this receptor is a woman aged 40-65 years with Graves disease. J is TRBJ2-3 and V is TRBV7-2; tentatively, D is TRBD2 (5 bases). The CDR3 DNA sequence: TGTGCCAGCGGGGAGTTCACAGATACGCAGTATTTT. It encodes CASGEFTDTQYF.